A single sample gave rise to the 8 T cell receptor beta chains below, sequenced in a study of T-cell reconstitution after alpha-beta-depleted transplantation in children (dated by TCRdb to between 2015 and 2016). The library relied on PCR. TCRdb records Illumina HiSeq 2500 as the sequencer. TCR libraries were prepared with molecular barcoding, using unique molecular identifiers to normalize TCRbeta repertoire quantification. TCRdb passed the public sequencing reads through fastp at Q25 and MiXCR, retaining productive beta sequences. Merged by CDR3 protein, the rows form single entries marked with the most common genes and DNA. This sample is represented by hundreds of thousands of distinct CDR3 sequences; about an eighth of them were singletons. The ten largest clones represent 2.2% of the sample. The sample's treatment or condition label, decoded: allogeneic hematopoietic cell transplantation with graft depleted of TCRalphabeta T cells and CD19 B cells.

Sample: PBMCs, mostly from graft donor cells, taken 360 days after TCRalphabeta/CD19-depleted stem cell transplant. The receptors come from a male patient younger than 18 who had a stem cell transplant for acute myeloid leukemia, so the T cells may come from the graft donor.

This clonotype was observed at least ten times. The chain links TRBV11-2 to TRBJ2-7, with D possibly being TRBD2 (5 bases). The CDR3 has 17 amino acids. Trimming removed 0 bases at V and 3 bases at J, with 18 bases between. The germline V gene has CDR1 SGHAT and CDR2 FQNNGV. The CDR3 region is CASSLEGRGRRIYEQYF. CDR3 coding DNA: TGTGCCAGCAGCTTAGAGGGGAGAGGGCGTAGAATCTACGAGCAGTACTTC. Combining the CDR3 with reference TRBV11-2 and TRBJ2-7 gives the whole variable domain EAGVAQSPRYKIIEKRQSVAFWCNPISGHATLYWYQQILGQGPKLLIQFQNNGVVDDSQLPKDRFSAERLKGVDSTLKIQPAKLEDSAVYLCASSLEGRGRRIYEQYFGPGTRLTVT.

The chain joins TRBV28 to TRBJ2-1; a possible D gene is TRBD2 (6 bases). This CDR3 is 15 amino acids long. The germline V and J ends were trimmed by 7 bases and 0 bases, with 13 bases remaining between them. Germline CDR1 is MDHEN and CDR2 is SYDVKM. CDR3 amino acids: CASTVGGNSYNEQFF. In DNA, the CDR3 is TGTGCCAGCACCGTTGGGGGGAACTCCTACAATGAGCAGTTCTTC. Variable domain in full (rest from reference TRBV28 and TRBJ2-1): DVKVTQSSRYLVKRTGEKVFLECVQDMDHENMFWYRQDPGLGLRLIYFSYDVKMKEKGDIPEGYSVSREKKERFSLILESASTNQTSMYLCASTVGGNSYNEQFFGPGTRLTVL.

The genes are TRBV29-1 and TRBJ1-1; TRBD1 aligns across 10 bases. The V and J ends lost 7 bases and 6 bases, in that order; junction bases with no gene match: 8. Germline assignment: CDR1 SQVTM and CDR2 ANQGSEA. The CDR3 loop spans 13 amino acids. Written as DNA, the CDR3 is TGCAGCGGAATGACAGGGGGCGAGCCTGAAGCTTTCTTT. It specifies CSGMTGGEPEAFF.

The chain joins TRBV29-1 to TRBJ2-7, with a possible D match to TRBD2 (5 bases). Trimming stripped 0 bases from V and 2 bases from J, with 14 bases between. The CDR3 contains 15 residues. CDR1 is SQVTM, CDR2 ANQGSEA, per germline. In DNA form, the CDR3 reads TGCAGCGTTGAAGATCGGCTAGCAGTACCCTACGAGCAGTACTTC. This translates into CSVEDRLAVPYEQYF.

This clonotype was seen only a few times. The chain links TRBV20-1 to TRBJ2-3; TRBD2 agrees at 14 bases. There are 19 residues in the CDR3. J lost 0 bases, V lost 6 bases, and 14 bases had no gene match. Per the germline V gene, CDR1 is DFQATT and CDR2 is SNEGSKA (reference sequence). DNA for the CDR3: TGCAGTGCGGAGAAGTGGGGACTAGCGGGAGCCTTTAGCACAGATACGCAGTATTTT. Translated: CSAEKWGLAGAFSTDTQYF.

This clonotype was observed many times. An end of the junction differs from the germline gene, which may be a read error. DNA for the CDR3: TGTGCCAGCAGCCGACTAGCGGGCCCCTACGAGCAGTACTTC. Residues: CASSRLAGPYEQYF. The chain links TRBV4-3 to TRBJ2-7; TRBD2 matches at 10 bases. The CDR3 length is 14 residues. The V gene's germline CDR1 is LGHNA and CDR2 YSLEER.

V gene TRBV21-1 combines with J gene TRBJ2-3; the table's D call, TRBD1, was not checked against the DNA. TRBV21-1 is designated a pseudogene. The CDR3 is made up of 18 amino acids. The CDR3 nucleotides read TGTGCCAGCAGCCCGCATCCCAGGGGGACTGGGAGGGCAGATACGCAGTATTTT. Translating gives CASSPHPRGTGRADTQYF.

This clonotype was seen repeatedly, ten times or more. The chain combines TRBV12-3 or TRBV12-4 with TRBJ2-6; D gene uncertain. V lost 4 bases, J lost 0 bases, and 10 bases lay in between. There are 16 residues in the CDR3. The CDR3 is CASSSRSPSGANVLTF. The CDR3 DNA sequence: TGTGCCAGCAGTTCCCGCTCCCCCTCTGGGGCCAACGTCCTGACTTTC.